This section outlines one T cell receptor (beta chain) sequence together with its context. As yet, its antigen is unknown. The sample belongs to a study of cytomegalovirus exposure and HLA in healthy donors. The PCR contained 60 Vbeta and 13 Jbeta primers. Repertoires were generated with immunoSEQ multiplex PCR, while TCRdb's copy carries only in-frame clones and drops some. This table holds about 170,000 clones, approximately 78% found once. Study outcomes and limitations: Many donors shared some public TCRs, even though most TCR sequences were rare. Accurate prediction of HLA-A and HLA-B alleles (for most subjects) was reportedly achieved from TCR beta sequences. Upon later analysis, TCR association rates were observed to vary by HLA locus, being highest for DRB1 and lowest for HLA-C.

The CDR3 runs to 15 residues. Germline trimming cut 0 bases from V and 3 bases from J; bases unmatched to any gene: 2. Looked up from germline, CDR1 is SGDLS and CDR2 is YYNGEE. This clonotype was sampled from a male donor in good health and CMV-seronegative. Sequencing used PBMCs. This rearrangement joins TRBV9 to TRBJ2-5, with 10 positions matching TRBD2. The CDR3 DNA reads TGTGCCAGCAGCGTAGGTCTAGCGGGGGAAGAGACCCAGTACTTC. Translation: CASSVGLAGEETQYF. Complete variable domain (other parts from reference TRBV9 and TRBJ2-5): DSGVTQTPKHLITATGQRVTLRCSPRSGDLSVYWYQQSLDQGLQFLIQYYNGEERAKGNILERFSAQQFPDLHSELNLSSLELGDSALYFCASSVGLAGEETQYFGPGTRLLVL.